Below are 21 T cell receptor beta chains sequenced from a single sample in a study of OX40 agonist ivuxolimab in advanced cancers. Libraries were prepared by immunoSEQ multiplex PCR; TCRdb keeps only in-frame clonotypes and omits some of them. In the table there are about 100,000 clones, under 85% of which are singletons. This sample comprised CD4+ or CD8+ T cells sorted from blood, obtained in a trial of the OX40 agonist ivuxolimab. Receptors originate from an adult with an advanced solid tumor such as melanoma, head and neck, liver or kidney cancer.

V is TRBV30 and J is TRBJ2-3, with 8 bases matching TRBD2. Trimming removed 8 bases from V and 6 bases from J; junction bases left unmatched: 7. Germline CDR1 reads GTSNPN; CDR2 reads SVGIG (reference sequence). CDR3 length: 12 amino acids. The CDR3 region is CAQGLEKDTQYF. As DNA, the CDR3 is TGTGCCCAGGGACTAGAGAAGGATACGCAGTATTTT. The whole variable domain, filled in from reference TRBV30 and TRBJ2-3, reads SQTIHQWPATLVQPVGSPLSLECTVEGTSNPNLYWYRQAAGRGLQLLFYSVGIGQISSEVPQNLSASRPQDRQFILSSKKLLLSDSGFYLCAQGLEKDTQYFGPGTRLTVL.

This chain connects TRBV7-8 to TRBJ1-2; D not certain. Germline V lookup: CDR1 SGHVS, CDR2 FQNEAQ. With 1 base removed from V and 2 bases from J, the gap between germline ends came to 14 bases. This CDR3 region has 16 residues. The CDR3 region has the DNA TGTGCCAGCAGCTTAGACGGCCCAACCCCAAACTATGGCTACACCTTC. It encodes CASSLDGPTPNYGYTF.

The V call is TRBV27, the J call TRBJ1-1, with unresolved D. V lost 8 bases, J lost 4 bases, and 14 bases lay in between. Looked up from germline, CDR1 is MNHEY and CDR2 is SMNVEV (reference sequence). This CDR3 is built from 13 residues. CDR3 sequence: CASRIGRGTEAFF. The CDR3 nucleotides are TGTGCCAGCCGAATAGGGAGAGGCACTGAAGCTTTCTTT.

The V gene is TRBV29-1, the J gene TRBJ2-1, with 7 bases aligning to TRBD1. The germline V gene has CDR1 SQVTM and CDR2 ANQGSEA. The CDR3 totals 13 residues. V dropped 5 bases and J dropped 7; count of bases not matched to a gene: 8. The CDR3 DNA sequence: TGCAGCGTTTCCGGGACAGAACTTAATGAGCAGTTCTTC. It yields the protein CSVSGTELNEQFF.

This clone was picked up a small number of times. J is TRBJ2-2 and V is TRBV7-9, with D perhaps TRBD1 (6 bases). CDR3 length: 14 amino acids. Germline assignment: CDR1 SEHNR and CDR2 FQNEAQ (reference sequence). Trimming stripped 2 bases from V and 5 bases from J, with 9 bases between. The CDR3 nucleotides read TGTGCCAGCAGCTTATTGGGACATACCGGGGAGCTGTTTTTT. Amino acid sequence: CASSLLGHTGELFF.

V usage is TRBV19 and J usage is TRBJ2-3; the match to TRBD2 covers 10 bases. V trimming: 6 bases; J trimming: 1 base; junction bases outside the gene matches: 4. Germline V gene lookup returns CDR1 LNHDA and CDR2 SQIVND (reference sequence). The CDR3 is made up of 15 amino acids. The CDR3 sequence: CASRWTSGRTDTQYF. The DNA for the CDR3 is TGTGCCAGTAGGTGGACTAGCGGCCGCACAGATACGCAGTATTTT. The whole variable domain, filled in from reference TRBV19 and TRBJ2-3, reads DGGITQSPKYLFRKEGQNVTLSCEQNLNHDAMYWYRQDPGQGLRLIYYSQIVNDFQKGDIAEGYSVSREKKESFPLTVTSAQKNPTAFYLCASRWTSGRTDTQYFGPGTRLTVL.

The chain carries TRBV4-2 and TRBJ2-5; D not resolved. V was shortened by 0 bases and J by 4 bases, with 12 bases between the two germline ends. CDR1 is LGHNA and CDR2 is YNFKEQ in the germline V gene. This CDR3 is built from 15 residues. The CDR3 nucleotides are TGTGCCAGCAGCCAAGATATGGCCAGTAGAGAGACCCAGTACTTC. Amino acid sequence: CASSQDMASRETQYF.

This clone appeared a single time. Different DNA sequences within this sample yield the same CDR3. The chain joins TRBV15 to TRBJ1-1; tentative D call: TRBD1 (5 bases). From germline, CDR1 is LNHNV and CDR2 YYDKDF (reference sequence). CDR3 size: 15 residues. Trimming took 4 bases from V and 8 from J, leaving 20 bases between them. CDR3 amino acids: CATSTQRRGGGEAFF. The DNA of the CDR3 is TGTGCCACCAGCACCCAACGGCGGGGGGGTGGGGAAGCTTTCTTT.

The chain links TRBV29-1 to TRBJ2-5; D perhaps matches TRBD2 (7 bases). The CDR3 has 12 residues. V lost 1 base, J lost 7 bases, and 10 bases lay in between. Per the germline V gene, CDR1 is SQVTM and CDR2 is ANQGSEA. The CDR3 DNA is TGCAGCGTTGAAGTAGGGGGGGGGACCCAGTACTTC. This gives the protein CSVEVGGGTQYF.

The J gene is TRBJ2-5, the V gene TRBV9; 9 nucleotides agree with TRBD1. This CDR3 comprises 17 residues. CDR1 SGDLS and CDR2 YYNGEE come from the germline V gene. V trimming: 2 bases; J trimming: 4 bases; junction bases outside the gene matches: 12. CDR3 residues: CASSVPRDREGGETQYF. For the CDR3, the DNA is TGTGCCAGCAGCGTCCCCCGGGACAGGGAAGGAGGAGAGACCCAGTACTTC.

This chain joins TRBV19 and TRBJ2-7, with D tentatively TRBD1 (6 bases). The CDR3 runs to 14 residues. Trimming took 5 bases from V and 0 from J, leaving 11 bases between them. Germline assignment: CDR1 LNHDA and CDR2 SQIVND (reference sequence). CDR3 sequence: CASSVGQSSYEQYF. As DNA, the CDR3 is TGTGCCAGTAGTGTAGGACAGAGCTCCTACGAGCAGTACTTC.

This clone has more than one count but fewer than ten. The chain employs TRBV6-5 and TRBJ2-3, with TRBD1 identical over 9 bases. This CDR3 is built from 15 residues. The trim removed 7 bases at V and 4 bases at J, leaving 9 bases unmatched. Germline loops: CDR1 MNHEY, CDR2 SVGAGI. DNA of the CDR3: TGTGCCAGCATCAGGGACAGGGCGGCCTCAGATACGCAGTATTTT. Translated, it gives CASIRDRAASDTQYF.

The V gene is TRBV5-6, the J gene TRBJ2-7, with D uncertain. CDR1 is SGHDT and CDR2 is YYEEEE in the germline V gene. Trimming stripped 0 bases from V and 3 bases from J, with 10 bases between. This CDR3 is 14 amino acids long. The CDR3 reads CASSLESRNYEQYF. DNA of the CDR3: TGTGCCAGCAGCTTGGAATCACGGAACTACGAGCAGTACTTC.

J is TRBJ1-6 and V is TRBV6-1; D possibly corresponds to TRBD1 (5 bases). The CDR3 totals 14 residues. In germline, CDR1 is MNHNS, CDR2 SASEGT. Deletions cut 6 bases from V and 10 bases from J, with 16 bases between. Here the CDR3 reads CASSERWGGSPLHF. The CDR3 nucleotides read TGTGCCAGCAGCGAAAGGTGGGGCGGGTCACCCCTCCACTTT.

The chain links TRBV25-1 to TRBJ2-3; no reliable D call. CDR3 size: 13 residues. Germline-derived CDR1 and CDR2 are MGHDK and SYGVNS. The V and J ends lost 3 bases and 2 bases respectively, with 6 bases between them. The CDR3 DNA reads as TGTGCCAGCAGTGACGTATTCACAGATACGCAGTATTTT. This encodes CASSDVFTDTQYF. Supplemented by reference TRBV25-1 and TRBJ2-3, the full variable domain reads EADIYQTPRYLVIGTGKKITLECSQTMGHDKMYWYQQDPGMELHLIHYSYGVNSTEKGDLSSESTVSRIRTEHFPLTLESARPSHTSQYLCASSDVFTDTQYFGPGTRLTVL.

This chain connects TRBV4-2 to TRBJ2-1; perhaps D is TRBD1 or TRBD2 (5 bases each). CDR3 length: 17 residues. The V end was cut by 0 bases, the J end by 0 bases, with 12 bases between. Per germline, CDR1 LGHNA and CDR2 YNFKEQ. DNA for the CDR3: TGTGCCAGCAGCCAAGATAACTGGGGGAGCTCCTACAATGAGCAGTTCTTC. This gives the protein CASSQDNWGSSYNEQFF.

The genes are TRBV27 and TRBJ2-2; 10 nucleotides align to TRBD2. J was trimmed by 5 bases and V by 4 bases; bases with no gene match: 4. The CDR3 totals 15 residues. Germline CDR1 is MNHEY and CDR2 is SMNVEV (reference sequence). This CDR3 reads CASSSAGGPTGELFF. The CDR3 DNA reads TGTGCCAGCAGTTCAGCGGGGGGGCCAACCGGGGAGCTGTTTTTT.

The chain carries TRBV15 and TRBJ2-3; 8 bases align to TRBD2. This CDR3 has 17 residues. The V gene end was trimmed by 0 bases and the J gene end by 0 bases; junction bases not matched to a gene: 5. Looked up from germline, CDR1 is LNHNV and CDR2 is YYDKDF (reference sequence). The CDR3 reads CATSRDLSGESTDTQYF. Written as DNA, the CDR3 is TGTGCCACCAGCAGAGATCTTAGCGGGGAAAGCACAGATACGCAGTATTTT.

The chain links TRBV2 to TRBJ2-5; no definite D call. The V end lost 6 bases, the J end lost 1 base, and 3 bases lay between the germline ends. CDR3 length: 11 amino acids. From germline, CDR1 is SNHLY and CDR2 FYNNEI. CDR3 sequence: CASSPQETQYF. DNA for the CDR3: TGTGCCAGCAGCCCCCAAGAGACCCAGTACTTC.

V gene TRBV7-2 combines with J gene TRBJ2-7; TRBD2 agrees at 10 bases. Germline assignment: CDR1 SGHTA and CDR2 FQGNSA. V was clipped by 2 bases and J by 1 base; unmatched bases: 11. The CDR3 length is 18 residues. The DNA of the CDR3 is TGTGCCAGCAGCTTAAGGCCCCCAACTAGCGGGGCTTCCTACGAGCAGTACTTC. Translated: CASSLRPPTSGASYEQYF.

The genes are TRBV5-4 and TRBJ2-3; D gene uncertain. The CDR3 spans 15 residues. Germline values: CDR1 SGHNT, CDR2 YYREEE (reference sequence). V lost 0 bases and J lost 0, with 8 bases in between. CDR3 amino acids: CASSLEFDSTDTQYF. The CDR3 DNA follows: TGTGCCAGCAGCTTGGAGTTCGATAGCACAGATACGCAGTATTTT. Full variable domain (remainder filled in from reference TRBV5-4 and TRBJ2-3): ETGVTQSPTHLIKTRGQQVTLRCSSQSGHNTVSWYQQALGQGPQFIFQYYREEENGRGNFPPRFSGLQFPNYSSELNVNALELDDSALYLCASSLEFDSTDTQYFGPGTRLTVL.